A selection of T cell receptor beta chains follows, all from one sample in a study of glioma-infiltrating T cells after dendritic cell vaccination. Generated by immunoSEQ multiplex PCR, the TCRdb table keeps only in-frame clones and is missing some. The table shows 90,000 or so clones, with over 75% occurring only once. Source: blood, taken before dendritic cell vaccination. The receptors stem from a human donor with glioblastoma. Each CDR3 is given without its conserved first and last residue. A D gene is named only where the DNA matches it firmly.

CDR3 protein	V gene	D gene
ASHLSALRGNTIY	TRBV5-5	.
ASSWGDSSYGYT	TRBV5-1	TRBD1
ASGLVSGRGLEKLF	TRBV12-5	TRBD1
SASAGVANIQY	TRBV29-1	TRBD2
AISRASSGANVLT	TRBV2	.
ASSLEGEGYNEQF	TRBV7-9	.
ASSYTTTGLGPQH	TRBV6-5	TRBD1
TSSQVRGSGGLRRYEQY	TRBV1	.
ASTGGGRGNEQF	TRBV6-6	TRBD2
ASSLWGQGVETQY	TRBV5-1	TRBD1
ASGVGGAGTDTQY	TRBV5-1	.
ASSLGDRGRPRGETQY	TRBV5-4	TRBD1
ASSVLGAAYNEQF	TRBV2	.
ASSQEGGGGTGYSPLH	TRBV4-1	TRBD1
ASSVKPGGGTGELF	TRBV9	TRBD2
ASSLLERGQGPYEQY	TRBV27	TRBD1
ASSLEGQGLDTQY	TRBV5-1	TRBD1
ASSGWTDNYGYT	TRBV2	.
ASSTRAGAEDGYT	TRBV19	.
ASSERDRAYEQY	TRBV2	TRBD1
ASSNTPGQGGGYT	TRBV5-1	TRBD1
ASSLKGLNYGYT	TRBV7-2	.